Presented here are 13 T cell receptor beta chains from one specimen sequenced in a study of T-cell reconstitution after alpha-beta-depleted transplantation in children. This sample's TCRbeta library carried unique molecular identifier barcodes. TCRdb reanalysed the PCR reads using MiXCR and keeps one entry per CDR3 protein. The sample contains approximately 190,000 distinct CDR3 sequences, roughly 8.1% of which appear only once. Sequenced material: PBMCs, mostly from graft donor cells, taken 360 days after TCRalphabeta/CD19-depleted stem cell transplant. The receptors originated from a male patient under 10 years old who had a stem cell transplant for acute myeloid leukemia, so the T cells may come from the graft donor.

The sample holds a few counts of this clonotype. CDR3 loop: CASSPGDKESPLHF. CDR3 sequence (DNA): TGTGCCAGCAGTCCGGGGGATAAGGAGTCACCCCTCCACTTT. The chain carries TRBV12-3 or TRBV12-4 and TRBJ1-6, with a tentative D call TRBD1 (5 bases). The CDR3 consists of 14 residues. Trimming shortened V by 5 bases and J by 10 bases, and 15 bases separated the two germline ends.

This clonotype occurred many times. This sequence joins TRBV7-2 and TRBJ2-7; 12 nucleotides align to TRBD1. Germline V CDR1 and CDR2: SGHTA, FQGNSA. The CDR3 is 16 amino acids. Trimming removed 0 bases from V and 2 bases from J; junction bases left unmatched: 2. This chain's CDR3 is CASSLAGTGGTYEQYF. In nucleotides, the CDR3 is TGTGCCAGCAGCTTAGCCGGGACAGGGGGCACCTACGAGCAGTACTTC.

This clonotype was seen a handful of times. The gene calls are TRBV7-2 and TRBJ2-2; TRBD2 might be the D (6 bases). The CDR3 is 14 residues long. Germline CDR1 and CDR2: SGHTA and FQGNSA. Trimming removed 0 bases at V and 5 bases at J, with 7 bases between. CDR3 in DNA: TGTGCCAGCAGCTTAGCGGGGGGTACCGGGGAGCTGTTTTTT. Translation: CASSLAGGTGELFF.

The CDR3: CASMDLWVGDTQYF. The CDR3 DNA is TGTGCCAGCATGGACCTTTGGGTGGGCGATACGCAGTATTTT. The rearrangement joins TRBV2 to TRBJ2-3; no clear D gene. CDR1 is SNHLY and CDR2 is FYNNEI in the germline V gene. The V gene lost 7 bases and the J gene lost 6 bases, with 17 bases spanning the gap. CDR3 size: 14 residues.

The chain employs TRBV12-3 or TRBV12-4 and TRBJ2-1; D is possibly TRBD2 (6 bases). Trimming removed 3 bases from V and 5 bases from J, with 26 bases in between. This CDR3 has 19 amino acids. The CDR3 nucleotides are TGTGCCAGCAGTTTCTTGGTCTCACCAGCCGGGGGTTTGGACAATGAGCAGTTCTTC. This encodes CASSFLVSPAGGLDNEQFF.

This clonotype was found many times. This chain uses TRBV6-6 with TRBJ2-7; no clear D gene. CDR1 and CDR2 (germline): MNHNY, SVGAGI (reference sequence). CDR3 length equals 13 residues. The V end lost 5 bases, the J end lost 1 base, and 9 bases lay between the germline ends. The CDR3: CASSIEQSYEQYF. Written as DNA, the CDR3 is TGTGCCAGCAGTATAGAACAGTCCTACGAGCAGTACTTC.

This clonotype was observed a handful of times. The rearrangement uses TRBV5-1 and TRBJ2-3; 7 nucleotides match TRBD1. Germline CDR1 SGHRS, CDR2 YFSETQ. The CDR3 is 16 residues long. After removal of 2 bases from V and 5 bases from J, the junction contained 11 bases not matched to a gene. The CDR3 here is CASSLWRGGVGDTQYF. The CDR3 coding sequence is TGCGCCAGCAGCTTATGGAGAGGGGGCGTAGGAGATACGCAGTATTTT.

Ten or more counts support this clonotype. In DNA form, the CDR3 reads TGTGCCAGCAGTTTCGACAGGGGCCATTCCTTCGTGGAGACCCAGTACTTC. Translation gives CASSFDRGHSFVETQYF. J is TRBJ2-5 and V is TRBV12-3 or TRBV12-4; TRBD1 matches 8 bases. This CDR3 comprises 17 residues. V was clipped by 3 bases and J by 5 bases; unmatched bases: 14.

The J gene is TRBJ1-5, the V gene TRBV7-2; the D gene is possibly TRBD1 (5 bases). Germline V gene data show CDR1 as SGHTA and CDR2 as FQGNSA. This CDR3 is 17 amino acids long. Trimming stripped 6 bases from V and 10 bases from J, with 28 bases between. The CDR3 here is CASSSSTHQGWGHPQHF. The CDR3 DNA sequence: TGTGCCAGCAGTTCCTCAACGCATCAGGGATGGGGTCATCCCCAGCATTTT.

This clonotype turned up a few times. The chain recombines TRBV18 with TRBJ2-5, with TRBD1 identical over 8 bases. CDR1 and CDR2 from the germline V gene are KGHSH and LQKENI. CDR3 length equals 13 residues. V gave up 4 bases and J gave up 3 bases; unmatched junction bases: 1. This CDR3 is CASSQDREETQYF. CDR3 DNA sequence: TGTGCCAGCTCACAGGACAGGGAAGAGACCCAGTACTTC.

The CDR3 loop is CASSLVGGTYEQYV. The CDR3, as DNA: TGTGCCAGCAGCTTAGTGGGGGGGACCTACGAGCAGTACGTC. The V call is TRBV11-2, the J call TRBJ2-7; TRBD2 aligns across 7 bases. The CDR3 sequence is 14 residues long. J lost 2 bases, V lost 1 base, and 2 bases had no gene match. CDR1 SGHAT and CDR2 FQNNGV come from the germline V gene.

This clonotype showed up just a few times. The J gene is TRBJ1-2, the V gene TRBV12-3 or TRBV12-4; D ambiguous. Deletions cut 2 bases from V and 8 bases from J, with 15 bases between. This CDR3 is built from 14 residues. The CDR3 coding sequence is TGTGCCAGCAGTTTATTAGAGAGTCCGACGGGCTACACCTTC. This encodes CASSLLESPTGYTF.

This clonotype was picked up many times. The rearrangement joins TRBV7-9 to TRBJ1-1, with D tentatively TRBD1 (6 bases). The CDR3 contains 15 residues. The V gene lost 0 bases and the J gene lost 7 bases, with 15 bases spanning the gap. CDR1 and CDR2 (germline): SEHNR, FQNEAQ (reference sequence). CDR3 in DNA: TGTGCCAGCAGCTTAGCAGACAGGTCTAGGGTTGAAGCTTTCTTT. This translates into CASSLADRSRVEAFF.